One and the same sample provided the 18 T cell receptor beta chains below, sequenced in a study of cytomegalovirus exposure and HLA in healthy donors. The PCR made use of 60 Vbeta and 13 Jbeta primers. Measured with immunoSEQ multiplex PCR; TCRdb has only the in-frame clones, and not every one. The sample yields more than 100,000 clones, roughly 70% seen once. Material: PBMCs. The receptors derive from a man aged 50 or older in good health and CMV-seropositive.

The CDR3 DNA sequence: TGTGCCAGTAGTATCGTCGACAGGCCTCGGCAGTATGGCTACACCTTC. It codes for CASSIVDRPRQYGYTF. V and J are TRBV19 and TRBJ1-2; D is possibly TRBD1 (6 bases). Germline values: CDR1 LNHDA, CDR2 SQIVND (reference sequence). V was shortened by 3 bases and J by 5 bases, with 19 bases between the two germline ends. There are 16 residues in the CDR3.

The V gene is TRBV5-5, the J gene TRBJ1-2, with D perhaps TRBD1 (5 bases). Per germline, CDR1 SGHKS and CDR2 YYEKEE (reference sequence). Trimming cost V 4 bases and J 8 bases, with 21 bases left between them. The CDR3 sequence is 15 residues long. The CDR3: CASSQDWGSRWGYTF. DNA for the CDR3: TGTGCCAGCAGCCAAGATTGGGGCAGTCGGTGGGGCTACACCTTC.

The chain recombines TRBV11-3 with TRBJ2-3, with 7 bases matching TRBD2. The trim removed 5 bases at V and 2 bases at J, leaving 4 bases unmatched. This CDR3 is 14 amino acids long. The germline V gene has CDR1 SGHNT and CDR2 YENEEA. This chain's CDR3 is CASSQAGITDTQYF. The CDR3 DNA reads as TGTGCCAGCAGCCAAGCGGGAATCACAGATACGCAGTATTTT.

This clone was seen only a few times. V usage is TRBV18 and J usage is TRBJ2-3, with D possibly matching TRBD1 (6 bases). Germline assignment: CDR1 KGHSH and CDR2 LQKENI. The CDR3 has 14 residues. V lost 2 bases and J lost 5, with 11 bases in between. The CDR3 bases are TGTGCCAGCTCACCAAAAGGGGGTCAAGATACGCAGTATTTT. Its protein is CASSPKGGQDTQYF.

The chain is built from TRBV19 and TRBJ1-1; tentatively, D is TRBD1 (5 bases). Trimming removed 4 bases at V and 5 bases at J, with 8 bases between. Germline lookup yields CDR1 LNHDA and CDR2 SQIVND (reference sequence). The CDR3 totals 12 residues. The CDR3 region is CASSTQGTEAFF. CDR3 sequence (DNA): TGTGCCAGTAGTACCCAGGGAACTGAAGCTTTCTTT.

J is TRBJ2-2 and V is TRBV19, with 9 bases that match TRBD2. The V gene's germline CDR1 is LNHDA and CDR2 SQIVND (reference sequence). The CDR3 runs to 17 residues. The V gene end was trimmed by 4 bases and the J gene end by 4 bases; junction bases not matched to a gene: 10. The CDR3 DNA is TGTGCCAGTAGTACGCCCCCGCTAGCGGGACGCACCGGGGAGCTGTTTTTT. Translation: CASSTPPLAGRTGELFF.

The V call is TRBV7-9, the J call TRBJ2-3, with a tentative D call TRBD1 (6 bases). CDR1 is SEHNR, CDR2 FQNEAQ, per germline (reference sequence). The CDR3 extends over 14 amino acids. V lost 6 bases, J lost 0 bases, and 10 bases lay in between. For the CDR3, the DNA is TGTGCCAGCAGATTGGGGGCCAGCACAGATACGCAGTATTTT. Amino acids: CASRLGASTDTQYF. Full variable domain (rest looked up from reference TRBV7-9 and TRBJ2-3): DTGVSQNPRHKITKRGQNVTFRCDPISEHNRLYWYRQTLGQGPEFLTYFQNEAQLEKSRLLSDRFSAERPKGSFSTLEIQRTEQGDSAMYLCASRLGASTDTQYFGPGTRLTVL.

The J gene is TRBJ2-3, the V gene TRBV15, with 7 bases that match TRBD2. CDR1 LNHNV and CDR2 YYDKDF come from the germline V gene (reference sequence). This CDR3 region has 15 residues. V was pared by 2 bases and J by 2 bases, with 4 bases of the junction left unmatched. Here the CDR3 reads CATSRRAGTTDTQYF. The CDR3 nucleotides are TGTGCCACCAGCAGACGAGCGGGGACCACAGATACGCAGTATTTT.

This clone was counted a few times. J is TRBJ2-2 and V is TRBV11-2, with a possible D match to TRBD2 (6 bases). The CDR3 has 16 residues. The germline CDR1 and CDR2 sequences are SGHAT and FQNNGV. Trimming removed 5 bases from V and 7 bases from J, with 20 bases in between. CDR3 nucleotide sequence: TGTGCCAGCAGCCTAGGCCTCACCGGGAGTGGCGGGGAGCTGTTTTTT. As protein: CASSLGLTGSGGELFF.

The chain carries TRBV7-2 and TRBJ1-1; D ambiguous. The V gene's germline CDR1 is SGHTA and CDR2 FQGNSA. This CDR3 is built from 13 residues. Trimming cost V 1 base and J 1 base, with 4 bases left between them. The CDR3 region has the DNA TGTGCCAGCAGCTTAGGACAGAACACTGAAGCTTTCTTT. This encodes CASSLGQNTEAFF.

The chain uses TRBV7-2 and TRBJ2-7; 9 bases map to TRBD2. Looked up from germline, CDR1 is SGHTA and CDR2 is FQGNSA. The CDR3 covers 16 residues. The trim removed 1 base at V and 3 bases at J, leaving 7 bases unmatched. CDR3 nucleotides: TGTGCCAGCAGCTTAGACGGCCTAGCGGGACTCTACGAGCAGTACTTC. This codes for CASSLDGLAGLYEQYF.

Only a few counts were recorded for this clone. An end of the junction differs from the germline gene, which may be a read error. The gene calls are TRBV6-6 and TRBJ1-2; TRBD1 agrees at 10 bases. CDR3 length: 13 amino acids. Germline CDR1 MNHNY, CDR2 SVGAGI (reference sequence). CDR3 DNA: TGTGCCAGCAGAGTCGATATGGGACAGGGGCTCTACTTC. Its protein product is CASRVDMGQGLYF.

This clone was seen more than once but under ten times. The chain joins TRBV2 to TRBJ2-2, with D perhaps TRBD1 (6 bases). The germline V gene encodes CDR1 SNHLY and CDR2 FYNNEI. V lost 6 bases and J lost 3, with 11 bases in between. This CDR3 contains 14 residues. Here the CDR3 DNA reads TGTGCCAGCAGCCGGGACACCTACACCGGGGAGCTGTTTTTT. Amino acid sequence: CASSRDTYTGELFF. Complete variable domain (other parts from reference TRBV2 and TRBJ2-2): EPEVTQTPSHQVTQMGQEVILRCVPISNHLYFYWYRQILGQKVEFLVSFYNNEISEKSEIFDDQFSVERPDGSNFTLKIRSTKLEDSAMYFCASSRDTYTGELFFGEGSRLTVL.

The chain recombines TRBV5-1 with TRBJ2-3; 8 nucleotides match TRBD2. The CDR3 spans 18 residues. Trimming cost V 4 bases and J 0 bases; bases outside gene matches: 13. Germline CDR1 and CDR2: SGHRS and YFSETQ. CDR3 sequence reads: CASSRDGGGTSSTDTQYF. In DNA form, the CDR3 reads TGCGCCAGCAGCAGGGACGGGGGGGGAACCTCTAGCACAGATACGCAGTATTTT. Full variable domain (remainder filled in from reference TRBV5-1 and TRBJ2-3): KAGVTQTPRYLIKTRGQQVTLSCSPISGHRSVSWYQQTPGQGLQFLFEYFSETQRNKGNFPGRFSGRQFSNSRSEMNVSTLELGDSALYLCASSRDGGGTSSTDTQYFGPGTRLTVL.

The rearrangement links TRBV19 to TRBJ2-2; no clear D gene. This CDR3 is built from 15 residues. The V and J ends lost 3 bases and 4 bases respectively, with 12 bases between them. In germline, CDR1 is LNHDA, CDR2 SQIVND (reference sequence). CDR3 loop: CASSILAETTGELFF. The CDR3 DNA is TGTGCCAGTAGTATTCTTGCGGAAACCACCGGGGAGCTGTTTTTT.

The CDR3 reads CASSVGTLGTQYF. As DNA, the CDR3 is TGTGCCAGCAGCGTCGGGACTCTAGGGACCCAGTACTTC. The J gene is TRBJ2-5, the V gene TRBV5-6; perhaps TRBD2 as D (6 bases). CDR3 size: 13 residues. Trimming removed 4 bases from V and 7 bases from J, with 14 bases in between. CDR1 is SGHDT, CDR2 YYEEEE, per germline.

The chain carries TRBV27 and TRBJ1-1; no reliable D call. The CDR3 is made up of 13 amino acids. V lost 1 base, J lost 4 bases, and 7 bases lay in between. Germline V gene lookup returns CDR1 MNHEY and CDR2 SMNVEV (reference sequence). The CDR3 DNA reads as TGTGCCAGCAGTTTATACGGAGGCACTGAAGCTTTCTTT. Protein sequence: CASSLYGGTEAFF.

CDR3 nucleotides: TGTGCCAGCAGTCCTATGTCCAGGCCAGACTATGGCTACACCTTC. It is translated as CASSPMSRPDYGYTF. V and J are TRBV6-1 and TRBJ1-2; D is undetermined. V gave up 5 bases and J gave up 3 bases, with 16 bases separating them. Germline-derived CDR1 and CDR2 are MNHNS and SASEGT. The CDR3 totals 15 residues.